The clone carrying this T cell receptor beta chain occurred many times. Its antigen remains unidentified. TCRdb reanalysed the reads using MiXCR and keeps one entry per CDR3 protein. The repertoire holds approximately 76,000 distinct CDR3 sequences, with roughly 3.7% as singletons. The V segment lost 6 bases and the J segment 5 bases; nucleotides outside the gene matches: 10. The CDR3 is 16 residues long. Per the germline V gene, CDR1 is SGHTA and CDR2 is FQGNSA. This sample was taken from a study of T cell repertoires in cytomegalovirus infection. Study-wide findings and caveats: Dominating the ex vivo response were TCR beta clonotypes that were CMV-specific and HLA-C-restricted.

The specimen was PBMCs. The receptor's source is a human donor in good health (CMV status not recorded). Some clones in this sample may be carry-over from other donors' samples. This chain links TRBV7-2 with TRBJ2-3; 11 nucleotides align to TRBD2. CDR3 bases: TGTGCCAGCAGTCTAGCGGGGGGCGCAGGGAAAGATACGCAGTATTTT. Translated: CASSLAGGAGKDTQYF.